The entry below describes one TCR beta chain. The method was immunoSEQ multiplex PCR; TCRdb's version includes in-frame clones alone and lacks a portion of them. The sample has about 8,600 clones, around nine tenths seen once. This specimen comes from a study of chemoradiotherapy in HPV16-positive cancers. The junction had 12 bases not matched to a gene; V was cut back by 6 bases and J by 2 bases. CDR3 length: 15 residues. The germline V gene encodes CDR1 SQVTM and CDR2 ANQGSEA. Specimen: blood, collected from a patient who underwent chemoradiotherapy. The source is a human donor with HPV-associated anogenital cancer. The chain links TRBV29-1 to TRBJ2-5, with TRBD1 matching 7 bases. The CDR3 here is CSVGSGQVRQETQYF. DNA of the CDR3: TGCAGCGTGGGGTCTGGACAGGTCCGACAAGAGACCCAGTACTTC.